This T cell receptor (beta chain) was profiled in a study of blood T cell repertoires in COVID-19. For the study at large: Samples came from the United States, Italy and Spain, spanning acute and convalescent COVID-19.

Clones were sequenced by immunoSEQ multiplex PCR, and TCRdb holds only the in-frame ones, with some missing. The table shows 150,000 to 200,000 clones, with around 90% occurring only once. The CDR3 is 15 residues long. CDR1 and CDR2 (germline): SGHRS, YFSETQ. With respect to this clone: Its ends do not fully match the called genes, so a read error is possible. Other DNA sequences in this sample translate to the same CDR3.

The V call is TRBV5-1, the J call TRBJ1-6; the D gene is possibly TRBD1 (6 bases). Sequenced material: peripheral blood. This sequence originates from a man in his late teens or twenties with acute or convalescent COVID-19. Written as DNA, the CDR3 is TGCGCCAGCAGTTTGGTAACAGGGCGTGATTCACCCCTCCACTTT. It yields the protein CASSLVTGRDSPLHF.